This T cell receptor (beta chain) originates from a study of yellow fever vaccine responses in identical twins. The study, taken as a whole, reports: Vaccine-induced T cell responses in twins were reportedly observed to appear partly convergent, partly personalized.

Trimming shortened V by 6 bases and J by 2 bases, and 17 bases separated the two germline ends. Germline values: CDR1 DFQATT, CDR2 SNEGSKA (reference sequence). This CDR3 spans 15 amino acids. This clonotype was found a few times. Antigen unknown. TCRdb re-derived calls from the RT-PCR reads in MiXCR, one entry per CDR3 protein. The sample has about 2,000 distinct CDR3 sequences; 25% to 40% are singletons. The receptor was derived from a woman between 18 and 29 years old who received the yellow fever vaccine. The sequencing used T cells from blood (PBMCs), unsorted or a sorted subset (not recorded which), collected before or after yellow fever vaccination (not recorded which). The chain recombines TRBV20-1 with TRBJ1-5; TRBD1 might be the D (5 bases). The CDR3 region is CSASPPGGGNQPQHF. As DNA, the CDR3 is TGCAGTGCCAGCCCCCCGGGGGGAGGCAATCAGCCCCAGCATTTT.